The rows below give T cell receptor beta chains drawn from one sample of a study of cytomegalovirus exposure and HLA in healthy donors. TCRdb keeps only in-frame clones here, not all; method: immunoSEQ multiplex PCR. The top ten hold 0.79% of the sample, which has around 110,000 clones, about three quarters seen once. Source material: PBMCs. These receptor sequences come from a boy between 10 and 17 years old in good health and CMV-seronegative. CDR3s include the opening cysteine and the closing phenylalanine or tryptophan. D genes are given only for firm matches. Expanded clones get a size class; other rows say once, few or many, or leave the size out.

d_call	clone_size	v_call	j_call	cdr3_aa	cdr3_nt
TRBD2	NA	TRBV6-1	TRBJ2-7	CAHGAGESYEQYF	TGTGCCCATGGGGCGGGAGAATCCTACGAGCAGTACTTC
TRBD1	NA	TRBV2	TRBJ1-2	CASSDIDRVRGYTF	TGTGCCAGCAGTGATATCGACAGGGTCCGAGGCTACACCTTC
TRBD1	NA	TRBV7-6	TRBJ2-1	CASSRDRVDYNEQFF	TGTGCCAGCAGCCGTGACAGGGTGGACTACAATGAGCAGTTCTTC
NA	NA	TRBV2	TRBJ1-2	CASSEARVGLGYGYTF	TGTGCCAGCAGTGAAGCGCGGGTGGGGTTGGGCTATGGCTACACCTTC
NA	NA	TRBV2	TRBJ1-5	CASSAGQSNQPQHF	TGTGCCAGCAGTGCTGGACAGAGCAATCAGCCCCAGCATTTT
NA	NA	TRBV2	TRBJ1-4	CASSDRLINEKLFF	TGTGCCAGCAGTGACAGGCTGATTAATGAAAAACTGTTTTTT
NA	NA	TRBV29-1	TRBJ2-5	CSVAGHLQETQYF	TGCAGCGTGGCCGGACATCTCCAAGAGACCCAGTACTTC
NA	NA	TRBV19	TRBJ2-2	CASKQSNTGELFF	TGTGCCAGTAAACAGAGCAACACCGGGGAGCTGTTTTTT
TRBD1	NA	TRBV15	TRBJ2-7	CATSRGRGGEDEQYF	TGTGCCACCAGCAGAGGGAGAGGGGGCGAAGACGAGCAGTACTTC
TRBD2	few	TRBV30	TRBJ2-7	CAWPGLAAYEQYF	TGTGCCTGGCCGGGACTAGCGGCCTACGAGCAGTACTTC
TRBD1	NA	TRBV19	TRBJ2-2	CASSFRDRHTGELFF	TGTGCCAGTAGCTTCCGGGACAGACACACCGGGGAGCTGTTTTTT
NA	NA	TRBV9	TRBJ2-3	CASIPAGPVSDTQYF	TGTGCCAGCATCCCGGCGGGGCCTGTGTCAGATACGCAGTATTTT
NA	few	TRBV11-2	TRBJ2-6	CASSGLMSPGMAF	TGTGCCAGCAGCGGGCTTATGTCCCCGGGGATGGCTTTC
TRBD2	few	TRBV30	TRBJ2-7	CACRRSGSSYEQYF	TGTGCCTGCCGTCGAAGCGGGAGTAGCTACGAGCAGTACTTC
TRBD2	few	TRBV6-1	TRBJ2-7	CASSEEGGYSYEQYF	TGTGCCAGCAGTGAAGAGGGAGGGTACTCCTACGAGCAGTACTTC
TRBD1	once	TRBV7-2	TRBJ2-1	CASSLEGDRGRRGNEQFF	TGTGCCAGCAGCTTAGAAGGGGACAGGGGGCGCAGGGGCAATGAGCAGTTCTTC
TRBD1	NA	TRBV19	TRBJ1-1	CASSRTGEAFF	TGTGCCAGTAGCCGGACAGGAGAAGCTTTCTTT
TRBD2	NA	TRBV4-3	TRBJ2-3	CASSPGLAGGPDTQYF	TGCGCCAGCAGCCCGGGACTAGCGGGGGGGCCAGATACGCAGTATTTT
TRBD2	NA	TRBV7-9	TRBJ2-1	CASREAGDNEQFF	TGTGCCAGCAGGGAAGCGGGAGACAATGAGCAGTTCTTC
TRBD1	NA	TRBV10-3	TRBJ2-7	CATRDRVAYEQYF	TGTGCCACCAGAGACAGGGTGGCCTACGAGCAGTACTTC
NA	NA	TRBV29-1	TRBJ1-2	CSALGRLNYGYTF	TGCAGCGCCCTGGGGCGTCTTAACTATGGCTACACCTTC
TRBD2	NA	TRBV7-8	TRBJ2-1	CASSYRGSGINEQFF	TGTGCCAGCAGCTACCGGGGTAGCGGGATAAATGAGCAGTTCTTC
NA	once	TRBV2	TRBJ1-5	CASSLYPQPQHF	TGTGCCAGCAGTCTGTATCCGCAGCCCCAGCATTTT
NA	NA	TRBV7-3	TRBJ1-2	CASSSGNYGYTF	TGTGCCAGCAGCTCGGGTAACTATGGCTACACCTTC
NA	few	TRBV30	TRBJ1-2	CAWSAGPYGYTF	TGTGCCTGGTCCGCAGGGCCGTATGGCTACACCTTC
TRBD1	NA	TRBV7-2	TRBJ1-1	CASRQGVAEAFF	TGTGCCAGCAGACAGGGGGTTGCTGAAGCTTTCTTT
NA	NA	TRBV5-6	TRBJ2-1	CASSQGRSNNEQFF	TGTGCCAGCAGCCAAGGGAGATCTAACAATGAGCAGTTCTTC
NA	few	TRBV28	TRBJ2-5	CASSPRRAVFETQYF	TGTGCCAGCAGCCCCCGCAGGGCGGTCTTTGAGACCCAGTACTTC
TRBD1	few	TRBV2	TRBJ2-7	CASSEGMRDSYEQYF	TGTGCCAGCAGTGAAGGGATGAGGGACAGCTACGAGCAGTACTTC
NA	few	TRBV11-2	TRBJ1-1	CASSLVAGVNTEAFF	TGTGCCAGCAGCTTAGTTGCAGGGGTGAACACTGAAGCTTTCTTT
NA	NA	TRBV30	TRBJ1-2	CAWSVGGYGYTF	TGTGCCTGGAGTGTCGGGGGCTATGGCTACACCTTC
NA	NA	TRBV7-9	TRBJ2-2	CASSSPRGSEGTGELFF	TGTGCCAGCAGCTCCCCTAGGGGGAGTGAAGGAACCGGGGAGCTGTTTTTT
NA	NA	TRBV7-3	TRBJ2-4	CASSSDAGGLAKNIQYF	TGTGCCAGCAGCTCCGATGCAGGGGGACTAGCCAAAAACATTCAGTACTTC
NA	NA	TRBV7-2	TRBJ1-1	CASSLVSQGLGTEAFF	TGTGCCAGCAGCTTAGTTTCCCAGGGGTTAGGCACTGAAGCTTTCTTT
TRBD1	once	TRBV4-1	TRBJ2-7	CASSQRDRGPEQYF	TGCGCCAGCAGCCAGCGGGACAGGGGGCCCGAGCAGTACTTC
NA	few	TRBV5-3	TRBJ2-7	CARSSSRDSPYEQYF	TGTGCCAGAAGCTCCAGCCGGGACTCACCCTACGAGCAGTACTTC
NA	once	TRBV28	TRBJ2-2	CASSRDSKNTGELFF	TGTGCCAGCAGCCGAGACAGCAAAAACACCGGGGAGCTGTTTTTT
NA	NA	TRBV10-3	TRBJ1-2	CAISEPGQHYGYTF	TGTGCCATCAGTGAGCCAGGACAGCACTATGGCTACACCTTC
NA	few	TRBV7-9	TRBJ2-7	CASSLAQGYYEQYF	TGTGCCAGCAGCTTAGCACAGGGTTACTACGAGCAGTACTTC
TRBD2	once	TRBV28	TRBJ2-1	CASSLGGSIVEQFF	TGTGCCAGCAGTTTGGGCGGGAGCATTGTTGAGCAGTTCTTC
TRBD1	NA	TRBV5-4	TRBJ1-1	CASKHQGGSKEAFF	TGTGCCAGCAAGCACCAGGGGGGTTCGAAGGAAGCTTTCTTT
NA	NA	TRBV25-1	TRBJ1-1	CASSLRGSINTEAFF	TGTGCCAGCAGTTTGCGGGGCAGTATCAACACTGAAGCTTTCTTT
TRBD1	NA	TRBV6-1	TRBJ1-1	CASSEVEGQGDTEAFF	TGTGCCAGCAGTGAAGTTGAGGGACAGGGCGACACTGAAGCTTTCTTT
NA	NA	TRBV2	TRBJ2-1	CASSEQYNEQFF	TGTGCCAGCAGTGAACAGTACAATGAGCAGTTCTTC
NA	NA	TRBV27	TRBJ2-1	CASLGGAYNEQFF	TGTGCCAGCCTAGGGGGAGCCTACAATGAGCAGTTCTTC
TRBD1	NA	TRBV11-2	TRBJ1-1	CASSPLSKTGGTEAFF	TGTGCCAGCAGTCCCCTATCAAAGACAGGGGGCACTGAAGCTTTCTTT
NA	NA	TRBV6-1	TRBJ2-3	CASIWSTGGDTQYF	TGTGCCAGCATCTGGTCTACCGGCGGAGATACGCAGTATTTT
NA	NA	TRBV6-1	TRBJ2-7	CATRPTLVYEQYF	TGTGCCACCAGGCCGACATTAGTCTACGAGCAGTACTTC
TRBD1	few	TRBV28	TRBJ2-7	CASSRTGRGQGGLEQYF	TGTGCCAGCAGTCGCACTGGGCGGGGACAGGGAGGGCTCGAGCAGTACTTC
TRBD1	NA	TRBV6-5	TRBJ2-2	CASSLDRGNTGELFF	TGTGCCAGCAGTCTGGACAGGGGAAACACCGGGGAGCTGTTTTTT
TRBD1	NA	TRBV27	TRBJ1-2	CASSPQIQGWAYGYTF	TGTGCCAGCAGTCCCCAAATACAGGGGTGGGCCTATGGCTACACCTTC
TRBD1	NA	TRBV7-9	TRBJ2-2	CASSLGTGGPGELFF	TGTGCCAGCAGCTTAGGGACAGGGGGTCCCGGGGAGCTGTTTTTT
NA	NA	TRBV14	TRBJ2-2	CASSQRTGELFF	TGTGCCAGCAGCCAGAGAACCGGGGAGCTGTTTTTT
NA	few	TRBV6-5	TRBJ1-2	CASSYSVRGYYGYTF	TGTGCCAGCAGTTACTCAGTCAGGGGCTACTATGGCTACACCTTC